This T cell receptor (beta chain) was identified in a study of shared clonotypes between healthy human individuals. General study points: Generally, naive subsets (rather than memory subsets) showed larger estimated richness.

Sequencing used immunoSEQ multiplex PCR; TCRdb keeps in-frame clones, though not all of them. The data show some 2,100,000 clones, with around 95% seen just once and 0.1% to 0.15% held by the top ten. V lost 2 bases to trimming and J lost 2 bases, with 12 bases between them. The CDR3 consists of 15 residues. Per germline, CDR1 SGHRS and CDR2 YFSETQ. As concerns this clone: Its antigen is still unknown.

The source material was naive CD4+ T cells sorted from blood. Subset reported: CD45RA+ positively selected. The V call is TRBV5-1, the J call TRBJ2-3; maybe TRBD1 (6 bases). The TCR originated in a man aged 18-30 years in good health. The chain's CDR3 is CASSLPQGATDTQYF. The CDR3 region has the DNA TGCGCCAGCAGCTTACCACAGGGTGCCACAGATACGCAGTATTTT.